This TCR beta chain was identified in a study of cytomegalovirus exposure and HLA in healthy donors. For this clone: Antigen: not known.

Study-wide findings and caveats: Both high specificity and high sensitivity reportedly marked the classifier's diagnosis of cytomegalovirus status.

It was the approximately 130-subject validation cohort, separate from the roughly 700-subject first cohort, to which the donors belonged. TCRdb's table, derived via immunoSEQ multiplex PCR, lists solely in-frame clones and lacks some. The profile shows over 250,000 clones, around 86% of them singletons. This CDR3 is 12 amino acids long. Germline CDR1 reads SGHRS; CDR2 reads YFSETQ. Losses at the gene ends were 8 bases for V and 4 bases for J; bases not matched to a gene: 6. The sequenced sample consisted of PBMCs. V and J are TRBV5-1 and TRBJ2-7; 7 nucleotides line up with TRBD2. The sequence came from a woman between 18 and 30 years old in good health and CMV-seronegative. The CDR3, as DNA: TGCGCCAGTTCCGGGAGGAATTACGAGCAGTACTTC. Its protein product is CASSGRNYEQYF.